This T cell receptor (beta chain) was documented in a study of blood T cell repertoires in COVID-19. As for the study in general: Samples representing acute and convalescent COVID-19 were sourced from the United States, Italy and Spain.

Original handling: Amplification with reference gene primers provided the estimates of nucleated cell counts. The repertoire was sequenced with immunoSEQ multiplex PCR; TCRdb's copy has only in-frame clones and lacks some. The V and J calls and clone size come from that table; D and trimming were worked out from the DNA. The sample has some 170,000 clones; roughly 87% are singletons. CDR1 is MNHNY, CDR2 SVGAGI, per germline (reference sequence). The CDR3 spans 16 residues. J lost 1 base, V lost 5 bases, and 9 bases had no gene match. The V call is TRBV6-6, the J call TRBJ1-2; 8 bases are a match to TRBD1. Specimen: peripheral blood. This receptor was taken from a woman between 50 and 59 years old with acute or convalescent COVID-19. This CDR3 is CASSPGGPLFNYGYTF. The CDR3 DNA follows: TGTGCCAGCAGTCCAGGGGGCCCCCTATTTAACTATGGCTACACCTTC.